This T cell receptor (beta chain) was sequenced for a study of TIL therapy for anti-PD-1-resistant metastatic lung cancer. Germline-derived CDR1 and CDR2 are WNHNN and SYGVQD (reference sequence). V was cut by 0 bases and J by 2 bases, with 6 bases left in between. The CDR3 has 14 amino acids. The time point: pre-treatment sample, taken before nivolumab and TIL therapy. Pleural nodules or supraclavicular lymph nodes made up most of the excised metastases sampled. Sequencing used immunoSEQ v3. Generated by immunoSEQ multiplex PCR, the TCRdb table keeps only in-frame clones and is missing some. The sample records tens of thousands of clones, about two thirds being singletons.

The sequencing here drew on tumor tissue, taken at baseline. The receptor comes from a person between 25 and 79 years old with non-small cell lung cancer. The rearrangement links TRBV10-1 to TRBJ2-3; no clear D. CDR3 sequence: CASSESHYTDTQYF. The CDR3 DNA reads as TGCGCCAGCAGTGAGTCGCACTACACAGATACGCAGTATTTT.